This T cell receptor (beta chain) was identified in a study of T cell repertoires in cytomegalovirus infection. TCRdb redid the calling of the reads with MiXCR, one entry per CDR3 protein. Here the sample spans about 110,000 distinct CDR3 sequences, about 9.5% being singletons. This CDR3 region has 14 residues. V was clipped by 2 bases and J by 7 bases; unmatched bases: 7. The germline CDR1 and CDR2 sequences are SGHTA and FQGNSA. Many counts were recorded for this clonotype. Its antigen remains unidentified. The sequence came from a human donor in good health (CMV status not recorded). Some clones in this sample may be carry-over from other donors' samples. The V and J genes are TRBV7-2 and TRBJ1-1; 7 bases are a match to TRBD1. Sequencing was performed on PBMCs, sequenced either directly or after in vitro stimulation (not recorded which). The CDR3 sequence: CASSLISWTGEAFF. CDR3 sequence (DNA): TGTGCCAGCAGCTTAATCAGTTGGACAGGTGAAGCTTTCTTT. The variable domain in full, completed from reference TRBV7-2 and TRBJ1-1, reads GAGVSQSPSNKVTEKGKDVELRCDPISGHTALYWYRQSLGQGLEFLIYFQGNSAPDKSGLPSDRFSAERTGGSVSTLTIQRTQQEDSAVYLCASSLISWTGEAFFGQGTRLTVV.